The 17 T cell receptor beta chains below were found in one sample sequenced in a study of human thymus T cells. Corrective heart surgery yielded the resections from which the thymus tissue came. TCRdb's copy holds only in-frame clones and misses some; the assay was immunoSEQ multiplex PCR. This table holds 70,000 to 75,000 clones, over 85% found once. Material: thymus tissue. The receptor source for this set is a girl in the first two years of life with a congenital heart defect but otherwise immunologically healthy.

The chain is built from TRBV11-2 and TRBJ2-1; D gene unclear. The germline CDR1 and CDR2 sequences are SGHAT and FQNNGV. CDR3 length equals 13 residues. V dropped 0 bases and J dropped 8 bases, with 8 bases sitting between them. The CDR3 is CASSLDRGHEQFF. CDR3 in DNA: TGTGCCAGCAGCTTAGATCGTGGACATGAGCAGTTCTTC.

The rearrangement links TRBV5-4 to TRBJ2-7; D might be TRBD1 or TRBD2, each matching 5 bases. Germline loops: CDR1 SGHNT, CDR2 YYREEE (reference sequence). V lost 4 bases and J lost 6, with 17 bases in between. This CDR3 has 14 residues. The CDR3 DNA is TGTGCCAGCAGCCCGGGGCTCCCCGCTCGCGAGCAGTACTTC. Its protein is CASSPGLPAREQYF.

This sequence joins TRBV27 and TRBJ1-2, with a possible D match to TRBD1 (5 bases). This CDR3 region has 12 residues. Germline V gene data show CDR1 as MNHEY and CDR2 as SMNVEV (reference sequence). The V end was cut by 8 bases, the J end by 14 bases, with 21 bases between. The CDR3 loop is CASAQRGGSGTF. For the CDR3, the DNA is TGTGCCAGCGCCCAAAGGGGAGGGTCAGGTACCTTC.

This sequence joins TRBV9 and TRBJ2-1, with D tentatively TRBD2 (5 bases). This CDR3 contains 14 residues. Trimming left V 3 bases short and J 4 bases short, with 11 bases between. Per the germline V gene, CDR1 is SGDLS and CDR2 is YYNGEE. The CDR3 DNA sequence: TGTGCCAGCAGCGCATCAAGGGAGTACAATGAGCAGTTCTTC. Encoded protein: CASSASREYNEQFF.

The rearrangement joins TRBV4-2 to TRBJ2-1, with D perhaps matching TRBD1 (6 bases). The V gene's germline CDR1 is LGHNA and CDR2 YNFKEQ. The V and J ends lost 0 bases and 0 bases respectively, with 27 bases between them. The CDR3 loop spans 22 amino acids. CDR3: CASSQDRLNRVGYLSSYNEQFF. CDR3 coding DNA: TGTGCCAGCAGCCAAGATCGTCTGAACAGGGTAGGATATCTGAGCTCCTACAATGAGCAGTTCTTC.

This chain links TRBV28 with TRBJ1-5; maybe TRBD1 (6 bases). V lost 7 bases, J lost 0 bases, and 13 bases lay in between. This CDR3 region has 15 residues. Germline V gene sequence: CDR1 MDHEN, CDR2 SYDVKM. CDR3 coding DNA: TGTGCCAGCACCCCGGACAGTGATAGCAATCAGCCCCAGCATTTT. This sequence encodes CASTPDSDSNQPQHF. The complete variable domain, with remaining parts taken from reference TRBV28 and TRBJ1-5, reads DVKVTQSSRYLVKRTGEKVFLECVQDMDHENMFWYRQDPGLGLRLIYFSYDVKMKEKGDIPEGYSVSREKKERFSLILESASTNQTSMYLCASTPDSDSNQPQHFGDGTRLSIL.

The gene calls are TRBV5-1 and TRBJ2-1; the match to TRBD1 covers 11 bases. CDR1 and CDR2 (germline): SGHRS, YFSETQ. The junction had 4 bases not matched to a gene; V was cut back by 4 bases and J by 4 bases. The CDR3 length is 15 residues. The CDR3 nucleotides read TGCGCCAGCAGCAACCGGGACAGGGGGTACAATGAGCAGTTCTTC. Protein sequence: CASSNRDRGYNEQFF. Drawing the rest from reference TRBV5-1 and TRBJ2-1, the complete variable domain is KAGVTQTPRYLIKTRGQQVTLSCSPISGHRSVSWYQQTPGQGLQFLFEYFSETQRNKGNFPGRFSGRQFSNSRSEMNVSTLELGDSALYLCASSNRDRGYNEQFFGPGTRLTVL.

This chain connects TRBV28 to TRBJ2-7; 8 bases match TRBD2. V was pared by 4 bases and J by 2 bases, with 13 bases of the junction left unmatched. The CDR3 contains 17 residues. The V gene's germline CDR1 is MDHEN and CDR2 SYDVKM. The DNA of the CDR3 is TGTGCCAGCAGTTACGGCGGGAGGCCAAACGCGGCCTACGAGCAGTACTTC. As protein: CASSYGGRPNAAYEQYF.

The V and J genes are TRBV14 and TRBJ2-7; TRBD2 matches 7 bases. Germline trimming cut 1 base from V and 0 bases from J; bases unmatched to any gene: 6. This CDR3 is built from 16 residues. Germline CDR1 and CDR2: SGHDN and FVKESK. The CDR3, as DNA: TGTGCCAGCAGCCAAGCGGGAGGACGCCCCTCCTACGAGCAGTACTTC. Protein sequence: CASSQAGGRPSYEQYF.

The chain combines TRBV2 with TRBJ1-2; D is ambiguous. CDR1 is SNHLY and CDR2 is FYNNEI in the germline V gene. V lost 5 bases to trimming and J lost 4 bases, with 11 bases between them. The length of the CDR3 is 13 residues. The CDR3 DNA reads TGTGCCAGCAGTCCGCCCCAGCCCTATGGCTACACCTTC. Translating gives CASSPPQPYGYTF.

This chain connects TRBV6-6 to TRBJ1-2, with 8 bases fitting TRBD1. Per the germline V gene, CDR1 is MNHNY and CDR2 is SVGAGI (reference sequence). The CDR3 runs to 14 residues. J lost 4 bases, V lost 6 bases, and 7 bases had no gene match. CDR3 sequence reads: CASSFGQGVYGYTF. CDR3 sequence (DNA): TGTGCCAGCAGCTTTGGACAGGGCGTCTATGGCTACACCTTC.

The rearrangement links TRBV5-8 to TRBJ2-5, with unresolved D. Germline V gene lookup returns CDR1 SGHTS and CDR2 YDEGEE. Trimming took 8 bases from V and 0 from J, leaving 14 bases between them. This CDR3 spans 14 amino acids. CDR3 DNA sequence: TGTGCCAGTTACTTCCGGGTCCACCAAGAGACCCAGTACTTC. Translating it yields CASYFRVHQETQYF. Filled out from reference TRBV5-8 and TRBJ2-5, the complete variable domain reads EAGVTQSPTHLIKTRGQQATLRCSPISGHTSVYWYQQALGLGLQFLLWYDEGEERNRGNFPPRFSGRQFPNYSSELNVNALELEDSALYLCASYFRVHQETQYFGPGTRLLVL.

CDR3 sequence: CASSDRGTSYEQYF. CDR3 sequence (DNA): TGTGCCAGCAGTGACCGGGGGACCTCCTACGAGCAGTACTTC. The V and J genes are TRBV2 and TRBJ2-7; possibly TRBD2 for D (6 bases). The V gene's germline CDR1 is SNHLY and CDR2 FYNNEI. The V end was cut by 3 bases, the J end by 0 bases, with 9 bases between. This CDR3 is built from 14 residues.

This chain uses TRBV19 with TRBJ2-3; 8 bases are a match to TRBD2. The CDR3 consists of 14 residues. The germline V gene has CDR1 LNHDA and CDR2 SQIVND (reference sequence). After removal of 6 bases from V and 6 bases from J, the junction contained 8 bases not matched to a gene. The CDR3 loop is CASRKKRETDTQYF. The CDR3 DNA sequence: TGTGCCAGTAGAAAAAAGCGGGAGACGGATACGCAGTATTTT.

This chain links TRBV9 with TRBJ2-6, with 10 nucleotides matching TRBD1. Looked up from germline, CDR1 is SGDLS and CDR2 is YYNGEE. The trim removed 4 bases at V and 1 base at J, leaving 14 bases unmatched. CDR3 length equals 20 residues. The CDR3 here is CASSPPGTGDRESGANVLTF. The CDR3 nucleotides are TGTGCCAGCAGCCCGCCCGGGACAGGGGATAGGGAGTCTGGGGCCAACGTCCTGACTTTC.

The V and J genes are TRBV4-2 and TRBJ2-2; D is unresolved. The CDR3 length is 14 residues. Germline CDR1 is LGHNA and CDR2 is YNFKEQ. V gave up 0 bases and J gave up 7 bases, with 9 bases separating them. The CDR3 is CASSQDVWGGELFF. The CDR3 DNA sequence: TGTGCCAGCAGCCAAGATGTATGGGGCGGGGAGCTGTTTTTT.

V usage is TRBV7-9 and J usage is TRBJ2-3; D unresolved. Trimming took 2 bases from V and 6 from J, leaving 18 bases between them. Germline V gene lookup returns CDR1 SEHNR and CDR2 FQNEAQ (reference sequence). The CDR3 consists of 16 residues. CDR3 loop: CASSLSSDPSTDTQYF. In DNA, the CDR3 is TGTGCCAGCAGCTTAAGTTCTGACCCGTCAACTGATACGCAGTATTTT. Full variable domain (outside the CDR3, taken from reference TRBV7-9 and TRBJ2-3): DTGVSQNPRHKITKRGQNVTFRCDPISEHNRLYWYRQTLGQGPEFLTYFQNEAQLEKSRLLSDRFSAERPKGSFSTLEIQRTEQGDSAMYLCASSLSSDPSTDTQYFGPGTRLTVL.